This TCR beta chain was identified in a study of T-cell memory formation after mild COVID-19. Study-wide background: There were largely donor-specific TCR clusters.

TCRdb reanalysed the 5' RACE reads using MiXCR and keeps one entry per CDR3 protein. The table has some 150,000 distinct CDR3 sequences, about 25% seen once; the top ten hold approximately 24%. To note about this clonotype: Its target is not known.

Looked up from germline, CDR1 is SQVTM and CDR2 is ANQGSEA. This CDR3 has 13 residues. V gave up 6 bases and J gave up 4 bases; unmatched junction bases: 7. Study results and limitations: In pre-infection memory, a portion of responding clones appeared, which suggested that cross-reactive memory joined. CD4+ bias marked clones expanding day 15 to 37, unlike balanced contracting clones. Mainly CM and EM harbored the contracting CD4+ clones; mainly EMRA harbored the CD8+ ones.

The genes are TRBV29-1 and TRBJ2-7; 9 nucleotides agree with TRBD1. The receptor was derived from an adult woman who had mild COVID-19 (a few samples of this study predate the infection). Cell type and time point are not known. The source material was PBMCs or a T cell subset sorted from them (not recorded which). The CDR3 loop is CSVPGQGLYEQYF. The CDR3 DNA reads TGCAGCGTCCCGGGACAGGGCCTTTACGAGCAGTACTTC.